The T cell receptor beta chain described here comes from a study of cytomegalovirus exposure and HLA in healthy donors. Profiling relied on immunoSEQ multiplex PCR, and the TCRdb table lists in-frame clones only, not all of them. The repertoire holds fewer than 150,000 clones, more than 75% seen once, with just under 9% in the top ten. Sequenced input: PBMCs. The origin of this receptor is a man aged 18-30 years in good health and CMV-seropositive.

In DNA, the CDR3 is TGTGCCAGCACCTATGCTGCAGGGGACGACGTGGGGGATGGCTACACCTTC. As protein: CASTYAAGDDVGDGYTF. The V and J genes are TRBV27 and TRBJ1-2, with D possibly matching TRBD1 (6 bases). Deletions cut 7 bases from V and 6 bases from J, with 27 bases between. Germline CDR1 reads MNHEY; CDR2 reads SMNVEV (reference sequence). This CDR3 comprises 17 residues.